These 3 T cell receptor beta chains came from one sample sequenced in a study of T-cell reconstitution after alpha-beta-depleted transplantation in children. Preparation of the TCRbeta library was carried out with unique molecular identifiers. TCRdb recomputed calls from the PCR reads with MiXCR, one row per CDR3 protein. This table has almost 400,000 distinct CDR3 sequences, around 21% appearing once. This material consisted of PBMCs from the stem cell graft donor, taken from the stem cell graft. These receptors all stem from a human donor who donated a stem cell graft to a child with acute myeloid leukemia.

The chain couples TRBV15 to TRBJ2-7; the D is unclear. Germline V gene data show CDR1 as LNHNV and CDR2 as YYDKDF (reference sequence). The CDR3 covers 15 residues. Trimming shortened V by 3 bases and J by 1 base, and 13 bases separated the two germline ends. CDR3 sequence reads: CATSRRLARSYEQYF. CDR3 in DNA: TGTGCCACCAGCAGGCGCTTGGCCAGGTCCTACGAGCAGTACTTC.

This clonotype was detected ten times or more. V usage is TRBV20-1 and J usage is TRBJ2-1, with TRBD2 as a possible D gene (6 bases). The germline V and J ends were trimmed by 4 bases and 0 bases, with 16 bases remaining between them. CDR1 is DFQATT and CDR2 is SNEGSKA in the germline V gene (reference sequence). This CDR3 has 16 amino acids. The CDR3 region has the DNA TGCAGTGCTATGGGGGGAGGAGGAAGCTCCTACAATGAGCAGTTCTTC. Protein: CSAMGGGGSSYNEQFF.

This clonotype was seen ten or more times. The gene calls are TRBV20-1 and TRBJ1-5, with D uncertain. Germline-derived CDR1 and CDR2 are DFQATT and SNEGSKA (reference sequence). The CDR3 is made up of 14 amino acids. Trimming took 5 bases from V and 4 from J, leaving 15 bases between them. The CDR3 region has the DNA TGCAGTGCTTCCCGGTCGGGTCGAAATCAGCCCCAGCATTTT. It encodes CSASRSGRNQPQHF.